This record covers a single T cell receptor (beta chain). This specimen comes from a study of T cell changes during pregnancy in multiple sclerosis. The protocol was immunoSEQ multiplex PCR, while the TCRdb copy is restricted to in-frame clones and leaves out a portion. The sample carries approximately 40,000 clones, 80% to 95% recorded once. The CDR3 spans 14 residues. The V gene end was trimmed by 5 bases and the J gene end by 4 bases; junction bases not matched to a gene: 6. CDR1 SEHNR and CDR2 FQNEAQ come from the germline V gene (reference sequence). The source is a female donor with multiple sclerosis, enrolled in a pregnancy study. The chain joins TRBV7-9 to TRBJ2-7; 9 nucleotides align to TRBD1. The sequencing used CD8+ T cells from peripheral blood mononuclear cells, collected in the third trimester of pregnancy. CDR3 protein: CASSDRDRAYEQYF. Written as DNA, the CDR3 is TGTGCCAGCAGCGACCGGGACAGGGCTTACGAGCAGTACTTC.